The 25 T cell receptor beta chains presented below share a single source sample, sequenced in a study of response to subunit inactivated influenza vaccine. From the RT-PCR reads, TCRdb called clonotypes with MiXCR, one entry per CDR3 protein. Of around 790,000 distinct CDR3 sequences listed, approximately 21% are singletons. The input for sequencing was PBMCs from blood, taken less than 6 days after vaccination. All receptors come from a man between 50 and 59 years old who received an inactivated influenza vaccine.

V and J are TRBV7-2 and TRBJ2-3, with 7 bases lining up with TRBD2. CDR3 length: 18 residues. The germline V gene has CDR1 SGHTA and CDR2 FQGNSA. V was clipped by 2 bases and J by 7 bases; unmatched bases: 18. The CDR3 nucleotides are TGTGCCAGCAGCTTATCCCTAATGGGGGGAGGGCTCATAAATACGCAGTATTTT. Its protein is CASSLSLMGGGLINTQYF.

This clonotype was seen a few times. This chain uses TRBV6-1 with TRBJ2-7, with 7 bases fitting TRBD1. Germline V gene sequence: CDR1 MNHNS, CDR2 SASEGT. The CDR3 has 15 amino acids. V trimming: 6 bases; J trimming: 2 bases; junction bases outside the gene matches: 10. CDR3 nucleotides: TGTGCCAGCAGACCAGGACAGGCCTCTCCCTACGAGCAGTACTTC. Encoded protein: CASRPGQASPYEQYF.

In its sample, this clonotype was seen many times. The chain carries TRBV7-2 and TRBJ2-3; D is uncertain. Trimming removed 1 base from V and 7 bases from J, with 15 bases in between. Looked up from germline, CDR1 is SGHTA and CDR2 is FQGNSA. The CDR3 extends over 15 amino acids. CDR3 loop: CASSLEGSVFNTQYF. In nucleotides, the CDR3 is TGTGCCAGCAGCTTAGAAGGGTCCGTTTTCAATACGCAGTATTTT.

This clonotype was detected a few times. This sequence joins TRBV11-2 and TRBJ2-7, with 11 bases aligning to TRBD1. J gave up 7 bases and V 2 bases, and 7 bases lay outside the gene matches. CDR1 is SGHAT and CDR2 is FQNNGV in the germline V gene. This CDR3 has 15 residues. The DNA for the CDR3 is TGTGCCAGCAGCTTACAAGGACAGGGGGCAGGGGAGCAGTACTTC. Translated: CASSLQGQGAGEQYF. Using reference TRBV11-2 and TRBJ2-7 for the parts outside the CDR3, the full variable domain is EAGVAQSPRYKIIEKRQSVAFWCNPISGHATLYWYQQILGQGPKLLIQFQNNGVVDDSQLPKDRFSAERLKGVDSTLKIQPAKLEDSAVYLCASSLQGQGAGEQYFGPGTRLTVT.

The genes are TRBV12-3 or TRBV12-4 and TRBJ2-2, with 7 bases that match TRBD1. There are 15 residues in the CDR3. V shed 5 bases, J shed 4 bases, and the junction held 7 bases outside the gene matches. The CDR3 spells CASSPGTVFTGELFF. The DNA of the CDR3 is TGTGCCAGCAGTCCCGGGACAGTATTCACCGGGGAGCTGTTTTTT.

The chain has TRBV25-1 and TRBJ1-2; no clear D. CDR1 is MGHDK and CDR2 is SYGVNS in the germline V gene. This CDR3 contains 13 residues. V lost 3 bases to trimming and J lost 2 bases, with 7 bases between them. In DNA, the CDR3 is TGTGCCAGCAGTGACCGGAGGAACTATGGCTACACCTTC. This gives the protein CASSDRRNYGYTF.

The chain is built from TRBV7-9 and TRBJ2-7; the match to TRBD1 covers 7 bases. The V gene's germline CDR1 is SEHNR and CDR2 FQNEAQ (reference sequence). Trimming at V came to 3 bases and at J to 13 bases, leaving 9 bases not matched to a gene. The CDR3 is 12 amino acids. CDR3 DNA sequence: TGTGCCAGCAGCTTGGCTGACAGGGTCCAATACTTC. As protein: CASSLADRVQYF.

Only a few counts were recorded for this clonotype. The CDR3 sequence is CSARSSDYYEQYF. The CDR3 DNA follows: TGCAGTGCTAGAAGTAGCGACTACTACGAGCAGTACTTC. The rearrangement joins TRBV20-1 to TRBJ2-7; possibly TRBD2 for D (5 bases). From germline, CDR1 is DFQATT and CDR2 SNEGSKA (reference sequence). V gave up 2 bases and J gave up 3 bases, with 11 bases separating them. The CDR3 extends over 13 amino acids.

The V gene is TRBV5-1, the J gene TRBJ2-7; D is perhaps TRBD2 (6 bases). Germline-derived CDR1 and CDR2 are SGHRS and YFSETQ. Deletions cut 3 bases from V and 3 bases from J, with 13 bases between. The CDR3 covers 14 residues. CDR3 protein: CASSWTTEYYEQYF. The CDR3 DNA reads TGCGCCAGCAGCTGGACTACAGAGTACTACGAGCAGTACTTC. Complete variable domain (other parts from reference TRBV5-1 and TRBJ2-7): KAGVTQTPRYLIKTRGQQVTLSCSPISGHRSVSWYQQTPGQGLQFLFEYFSETQRNKGNFPGRFSGRQFSNSRSEMNVSTLELGDSALYLCASSWTTEYYEQYFGPGTRLTVT.

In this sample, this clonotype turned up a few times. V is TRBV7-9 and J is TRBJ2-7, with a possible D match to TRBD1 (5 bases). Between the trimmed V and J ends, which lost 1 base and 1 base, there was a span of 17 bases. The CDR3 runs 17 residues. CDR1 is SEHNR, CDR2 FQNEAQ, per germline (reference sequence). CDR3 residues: CASSLEQGPYSSYEQYF. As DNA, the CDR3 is TGTGCCAGCAGCTTAGAGCAGGGTCCCTACTCTTCCTACGAGCAGTACTTC.

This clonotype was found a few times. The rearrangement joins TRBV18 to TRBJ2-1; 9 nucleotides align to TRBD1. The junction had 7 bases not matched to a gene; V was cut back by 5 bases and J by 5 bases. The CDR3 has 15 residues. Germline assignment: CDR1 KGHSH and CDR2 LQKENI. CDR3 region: CASSTRQGVNNEQFF. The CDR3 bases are TGTGCCAGCTCAACAAGACAGGGGGTAAACAATGAGCAGTTCTTC.

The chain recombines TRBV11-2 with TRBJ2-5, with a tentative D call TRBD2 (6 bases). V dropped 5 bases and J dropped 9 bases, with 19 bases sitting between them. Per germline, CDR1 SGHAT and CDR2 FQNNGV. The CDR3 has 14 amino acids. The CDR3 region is CASSAGHRTGAQYF. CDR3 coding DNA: TGTGCCAGCAGCGCAGGGCACCGCACGGGGGCCCAGTACTTC.

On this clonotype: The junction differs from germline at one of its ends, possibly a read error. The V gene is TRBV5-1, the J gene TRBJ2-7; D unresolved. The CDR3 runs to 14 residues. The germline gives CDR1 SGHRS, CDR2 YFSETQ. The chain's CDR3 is CAISLEADSYEQYF. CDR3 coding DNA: TGCGCCATCAGCTTGGAAGCAGATTCCTACGAGCAGTACTTC.

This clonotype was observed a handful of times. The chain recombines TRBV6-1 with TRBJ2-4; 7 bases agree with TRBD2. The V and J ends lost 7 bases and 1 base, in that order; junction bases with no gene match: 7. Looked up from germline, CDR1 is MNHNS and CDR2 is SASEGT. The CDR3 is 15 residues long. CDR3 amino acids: CASTLGGSAKNIQYF. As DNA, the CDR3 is TGTGCCAGCACCCTGGGGGGGAGCGCCAAAAACATTCAGTACTTC.

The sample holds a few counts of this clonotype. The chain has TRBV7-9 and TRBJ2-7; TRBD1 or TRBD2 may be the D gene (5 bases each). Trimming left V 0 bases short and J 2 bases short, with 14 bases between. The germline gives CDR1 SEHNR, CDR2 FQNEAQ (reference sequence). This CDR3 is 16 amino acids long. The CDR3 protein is CASSLANRDPTYEQYF. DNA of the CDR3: TGTGCCAGCAGCTTAGCAAACCGGGACCCCACCTACGAGCAGTACTTC.

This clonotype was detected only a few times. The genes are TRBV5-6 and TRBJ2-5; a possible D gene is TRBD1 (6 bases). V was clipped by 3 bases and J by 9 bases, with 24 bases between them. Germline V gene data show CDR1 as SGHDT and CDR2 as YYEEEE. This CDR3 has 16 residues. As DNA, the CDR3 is TGTGCCAGCAGCTCCGACTCTGGCAGGGGTCTTTGGGCCCAGTACTTC. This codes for CASSSDSGRGLWAQYF.

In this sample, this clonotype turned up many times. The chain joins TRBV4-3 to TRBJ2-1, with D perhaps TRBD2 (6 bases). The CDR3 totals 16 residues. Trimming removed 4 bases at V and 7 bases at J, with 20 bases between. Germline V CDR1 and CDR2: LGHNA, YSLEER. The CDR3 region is CASSLGVADLGNEQFF. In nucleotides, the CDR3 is TGCGCCAGCAGCCTAGGAGTAGCGGACTTGGGGAATGAGCAGTTCTTC.

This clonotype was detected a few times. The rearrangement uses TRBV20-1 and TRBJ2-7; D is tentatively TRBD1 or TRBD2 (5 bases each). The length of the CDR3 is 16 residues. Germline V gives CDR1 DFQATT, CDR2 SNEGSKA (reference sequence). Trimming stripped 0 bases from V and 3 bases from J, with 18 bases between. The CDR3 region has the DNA TGCAGTGCTAGAGATCCCGTGGGGGAGATAGTCTACGAGCAGTACTTC. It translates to CSARDPVGEIVYEQYF.

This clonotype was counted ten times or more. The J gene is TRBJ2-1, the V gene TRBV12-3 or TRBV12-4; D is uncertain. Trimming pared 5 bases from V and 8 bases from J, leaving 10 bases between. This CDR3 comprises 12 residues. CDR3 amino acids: CASSPPVHEQFF. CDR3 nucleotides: TGTGCCAGCAGTCCCCCAGTCCATGAGCAGTTCTTC.

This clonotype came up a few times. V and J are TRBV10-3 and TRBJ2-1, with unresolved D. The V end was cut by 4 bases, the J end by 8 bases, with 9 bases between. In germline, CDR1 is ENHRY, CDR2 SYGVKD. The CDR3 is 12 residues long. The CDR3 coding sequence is TGTGCCATCAGTGCTTCGGAGTATGAGCAGTTCTTC. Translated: CAISASEYEQFF.

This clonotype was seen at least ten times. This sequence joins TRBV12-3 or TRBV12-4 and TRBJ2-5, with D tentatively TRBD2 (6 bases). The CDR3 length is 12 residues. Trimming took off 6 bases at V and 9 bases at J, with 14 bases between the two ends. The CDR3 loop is CASSPGRESQYF. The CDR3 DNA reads TGTGCCAGCAGCCCGGGACGGGAGTCCCAGTACTTC.

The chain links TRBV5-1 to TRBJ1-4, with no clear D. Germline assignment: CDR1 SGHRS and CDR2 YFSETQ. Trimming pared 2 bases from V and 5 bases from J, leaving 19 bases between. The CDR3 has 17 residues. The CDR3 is CASSLPSSGPGNEKLFF. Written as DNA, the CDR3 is TGCGCCAGCAGCTTACCTTCATCGGGCCCCGGAAATGAAAAACTGTTTTTT.

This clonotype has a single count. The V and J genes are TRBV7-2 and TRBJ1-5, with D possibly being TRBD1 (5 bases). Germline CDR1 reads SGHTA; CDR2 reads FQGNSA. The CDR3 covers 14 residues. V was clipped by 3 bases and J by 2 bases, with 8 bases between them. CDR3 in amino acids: CASSFIGGNQPQHF. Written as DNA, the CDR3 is TGTGCCAGCAGCTTTATAGGGGGCAATCAGCCCCAGCATTTT.

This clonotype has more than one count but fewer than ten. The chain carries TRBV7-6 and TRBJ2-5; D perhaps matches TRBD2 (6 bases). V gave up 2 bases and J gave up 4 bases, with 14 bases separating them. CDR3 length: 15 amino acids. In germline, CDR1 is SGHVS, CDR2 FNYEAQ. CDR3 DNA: TGTGCCAGCAGCTTAAATTACGGGGGTGGAGAGACCCAGTACTTC. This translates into CASSLNYGGGETQYF. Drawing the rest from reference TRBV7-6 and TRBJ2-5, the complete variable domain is GAGVSQSPRYKVTKRGQDVALRCDPISGHVSLYWYRQALGQGPEFLTYFNYEAQQDKSGLPNDRFSAERPEGSISTLTIQRTEQRDSAMYRCASSLNYGGGETQYFGPGTRLLVL.

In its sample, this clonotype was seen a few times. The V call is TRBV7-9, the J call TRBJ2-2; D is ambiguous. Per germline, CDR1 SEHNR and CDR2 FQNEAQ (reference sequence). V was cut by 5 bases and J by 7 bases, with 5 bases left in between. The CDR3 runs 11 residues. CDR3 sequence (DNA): TGTGCCAGCAGCGAGATCGGGGAGCTGTTTTTT. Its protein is CASSEIGELFF.